This paragraph reports one T cell receptor beta chain. CDR3 size: 16 residues. Germline V gives CDR1 MNHEY, CDR2 SMNVEV (reference sequence). V lost 5 bases to trimming and J lost 2 bases; unmatched junction nucleotides: 5. This sample is part of a study of circulating and synovial CD4+ cells in juvenile arthritis. The repertoire was sequenced with immunoSEQ multiplex PCR; TCRdb's copy has only in-frame clones and lacks some. The sample holds tens of thousands of clones, about 95% seen once. The sample comprised CD4+ T cells from blood. The chain employs TRBV27 and TRBJ2-6; 8 bases align to TRBD1. The clonotype was recovered from a human donor with juvenile idiopathic arthritis. CDR3 DNA: TGTGCCAGCAGTCTCCAGACAGGGGCTGGGGCCAACGTCCTGACTTTC. Translating it yields CASSLQTGAGANVLTF. Combining the CDR3 with reference TRBV27 and TRBJ2-6 gives the whole variable domain EAQVTQNPRYLITVTGKKLTVTCSQNMNHEYMSWYRQDPGLGLRQIYYSMNVEVTDKGDVPEGYKVSRKEKRNFPLILESPSPNQTSLYFCASSLQTGAGANVLTFGAGSRLTVL.